These 17 T cell receptor beta chains share one sample of origin, sequenced in a study of post-analysis software for immune sequencing data. Overall study findings and caveats: Elevated frequency relative to controls characterized roughly 5 TRBV segments in patients, TRBV5-6, TRBV5-1 and TRBV20-1 among them.

What these receptors recognize is not known. The TCR beta cDNA libraries contained unique molecular identifiers. TCRdb processed the PCR reads anew with MiXCR; each CDR3 protein has one entry. The sample contains about 500,000 distinct CDR3 sequences, under 55% of which appear only once. The sequenced sample was blood. All receptors derive from a girl aged 10-17 years with multiple sclerosis.

This clonotype was detected a few times. The chain uses TRBV12-3 or TRBV12-4 and TRBJ2-7; tentatively, D is TRBD1 or TRBD2 (5 bases each). This CDR3 is 14 amino acids long. Trimming took off 4 bases at V and 5 bases at J, with 15 bases between the two ends. Written as DNA, the CDR3 is TGTGCCAGCAGTTCCCTATGGCAGGGAGACGAGCAGTACTTC. Protein: CASSSLWQGDEQYF.

A few counts support this clonotype. The chain uses TRBV9 and TRBJ1-2, with D unclear. The V and J ends lost 0 bases and 4 bases respectively, with 7 bases between them. This CDR3 comprises 13 residues. CDR1 SGDLS and CDR2 YYNGEE come from the germline V gene. The CDR3: CASSVGWGYGYTF. DNA of the CDR3: TGTGCCAGCAGCGTAGGCTGGGGCTATGGCTACACCTTC.

V usage is TRBV20-1 and J usage is TRBJ2-3; D is unclear. The CDR3 contains 15 residues. The germline CDR1 and CDR2 sequences are DFQATT and SNEGSKA (reference sequence). V shed 1 base and J shed 0 bases, with 11 bases lying between them. The CDR3 DNA reads as TGCAGTGCTAGAGTTTACGGAAAGAGCACAGATACGCAGTATTTT. Protein product: CSARVYGKSTDTQYF.

This rearrangement joins TRBV6-6 to TRBJ2-7; D call uncertain. V lost 6 bases and J 0 bases, leaving 9 bases between the germline ends. Germline lookup yields CDR1 MNHNY and CDR2 SVGAGI (reference sequence). This CDR3 contains 13 residues. The CDR3, as DNA: TGTGCCAGCAGGGTACCCAACTCCTACGAGCAGTACTTC. As protein: CASRVPNSYEQYF.

This clonotype was found a few times. This chain connects TRBV24-1 to TRBJ1-4, with TRBD1 matching 8 bases. The CDR3 runs 15 residues. J was trimmed by 4 bases and V by 5 bases; bases with no gene match: 5. Germline V gene lookup returns CDR1 KGHDR and CDR2 SFDVKD. The CDR3 protein is CATSAPGGSNEKLFF. Here the CDR3 DNA reads TGTGCCACCAGTGCCCCAGGGGGCAGTAATGAAAAACTGTTTTTT.

This chain uses TRBV24-1 with TRBJ2-5; D unresolved. CDR1 and CDR2 from the germline V gene are KGHDR and SFDVKD. Trimming took off 0 bases at V and 4 bases at J, with 8 bases between the two ends. CDR3 length: 14 residues. The CDR3 bases are TGTGCCACCAGTGATTTGCGAGGTGGAGAGACCCAGTACTTC. This codes for CATSDLRGGETQYF.

The chain joins TRBV28 to TRBJ2-4; no clear D gene. The CDR3 sequence is 13 residues long. The V end was cut by 1 base, the J end by 6 bases, with 7 bases between. Per germline, CDR1 MDHEN and CDR2 SYDVKM. DNA for the CDR3: TGTGCCAGCAGTTTATATCCGGGAAACATTCAGTACTTC. Translating gives CASSLYPGNIQYF.

As for this clonotype: Germline and junction disagree at one end, which may indicate a read error. V and J are TRBV12-3 or TRBV12-4 and TRBJ2-3; D perhaps matches TRBD1 (5 bases). This CDR3 is 17 amino acids long. CDR3 residues: CASSPPSGRDLTDAQYF. The CDR3 coding sequence is TGTGCCAGCAGTCCCCCTTCAGGCAGGGATCTCACAGATGCGCAGTATTTT.

The chain uses TRBV6-2 or TRBV6-3 and TRBJ1-5; D not resolved. Germline assignment: CDR1 MNHEY and CDR2 SVGEGT. CDR3 length: 16 residues. V was pared by 3 bases and J by 5 bases, with 17 bases between. As DNA, the CDR3 is TGTGCCAGCAGTTATGTGTCTATTCTCCGGGATCAGCCCCAGCATTTT. This encodes CASSYVSILRDQPQHF.

V usage is TRBV10-3 and J usage is TRBJ2-7, with 9 bases matching TRBD1. The CDR3 is made up of 13 amino acids. Trimming took 5 bases from V and 6 from J; bases not matched to a gene: 5. Germline V lookup: CDR1 ENHRY, CDR2 SYGVKD. The chain's CDR3 is CAISRDRVREQYF. The CDR3 nucleotides read TGTGCCATCAGTAGGGACAGGGTACGCGAGCAGTACTTC.

The chain links TRBV5-1 to TRBJ2-7; D unresolved. Trimming pared 0 bases from V and 2 bases from J, leaving 9 bases between. Germline V gene sequence: CDR1 SGHRS, CDR2 YFSETQ. This CDR3 has 14 amino acids. The CDR3 DNA follows: TGCGCCAGCAGCTTGGACTACGGAACCTACGAGCAGTACTTC. Amino acid sequence: CASSLDYGTYEQYF. Looking up the rest from reference TRBV5-1 and TRBJ2-7 gives the full variable domain: KAGVTQTPRYLIKTRGQQVTLSCSPISGHRSVSWYQQTPGQGLQFLFEYFSETQRNKGNFPGRFSGRQFSNSRSEMNVSTLELGDSALYLCASSLDYGTYEQYFGPGTRLTVT.

The chain couples TRBV20-1 to TRBJ2-1; D is undetermined. Trimming removed 0 bases at V and 6 bases at J, with 3 bases between. Looked up from germline, CDR1 is DFQATT and CDR2 is SNEGSKA (reference sequence). The length of the CDR3 is 11 residues. The CDR3 DNA follows: TGCAGTGCTAGAGATCTCAATGAGCAGTTCTTC. This codes for CSARDLNEQFF.

There are a few counts of this clonotype. The chain is built from TRBV2 and TRBJ2-7, with TRBD1 matching 7 bases. The ends lost 3 bases at V and 2 bases at J; junction bases unmatched: 4. Per the germline V gene, CDR1 is SNHLY and CDR2 is FYNNEI. The length of the CDR3 is 14 residues. CDR3 sequence reads: CASSDRTGTYEQYF. Written as DNA, the CDR3 is TGTGCCAGCAGTGATAGGACAGGAACCTACGAGCAGTACTTC.

This clonotype was recorded once. The gene calls are TRBV20-1 and TRBJ1-2; 9 bases are shared with TRBD1. With V trimmed by 0 bases and J by 5 bases, 7 bases remained unmatched. Per the germline V gene, CDR1 is DFQATT and CDR2 is SNEGSKA (reference sequence). The CDR3 has 15 residues. CDR3 in DNA: TGCAGTGCTAGAGAGACAGGGGGGAAAAGATATGGCTACACCTTC. Its translation: CSARETGGKRYGYTF.

A note on this clonotype: A much larger clone differs by one base, so this may be a read error. The chain employs TRBV20-1 and TRBJ1-5, with 7 bases fitting TRBD1. This CDR3 spans 14 amino acids. The germline V gene has CDR1 DFQATT and CDR2 SNEGSKA (reference sequence). In DNA, the CDR3 is TGCGGTGCCAGACAGGGACAGTACAATCAGCCCCAGCATTTT. Translating gives CGARQGQYNQPQHF.

This clonotype was counted ten times or more. The chain carries TRBV20-1 and TRBJ2-7; D is unresolved. Trimming shortened V by 1 base and J by 0 bases, and 10 bases separated the two germline ends. The CDR3 length is 14 residues. Germline V gene sequence: CDR1 DFQATT, CDR2 SNEGSKA (reference sequence). The CDR3 nucleotides read TGCAGTGCTAGAGGTTTGGCAGGCTCCTACGAGCAGTACTTC. Translating gives CSARGLAGSYEQYF.

This clonotype was detected only a few times. This chain joins TRBV20-1 and TRBJ2-1; 12 bases align to TRBD2. The CDR3 consists of 15 residues. Germline trimming cut 4 bases from V and 8 bases from J; bases unmatched to any gene: 9. CDR1 and CDR2 from the germline V gene are DFQATT and SNEGSKA (reference sequence). The CDR3 loop reads CSAIPTSGRDHEQFF. CDR3 sequence (DNA): TGCAGTGCTATACCGACTAGCGGGAGAGATCATGAGCAGTTCTTC.